This T cell receptor beta chain emerged from a study of T cell responses to AZD1222 COVID-19 vaccine. Sequencing was performed with immunoSEQ multiplex PCR; in TCRdb, only in-frame clones are kept and a portion is missing. The sample holds about 140,000 clones; 88% are singletons and the top ten take around 3%. On this clone: The antigen is not known.

Findings and caveats of the study: Recipients of AZD1222 seropositive at baseline numbered only 5 to 7. Donors skewed white British and female; clonal diversity was possibly underestimated. Spike-specific TCR repertoires showed rising breadth and depth after two AZD1222 doses.

It was second doses at about 4 or about 12 weeks that were pooled. V was cut by 4 bases and J by 4 bases, with 23 bases left in between. This CDR3 is built from 17 residues. In germline, CDR1 is SGHKS, CDR2 YYEKEE (reference sequence). This rearrangement joins TRBV5-5 to TRBJ2-5; D may match TRBD1 or TRBD2 (7 bases each). Material: peripheral blood, obtained 28 days after the second AZD1222 dose. The receptor was isolated from an adult who received the AZD1222 COVID-19 vaccine. The CDR3 DNA reads as TGTGCCAGCAGCCGTTCCCCCAGGGCAGGGGGGGGAGAGACCCAGTACTTC. Translated: CASSRSPRAGGGETQYF. The entire variable domain, with the rest obtained from reference TRBV5-5 and TRBJ2-5, is as follows: DAGVTQSPTHLIKTRGQQVTLRCSPISGHKSVSWYQQVLGQGPQFIFQYYEKEERGRGNFPDRFSARQFPNYSSELNVNALLLGDSALYLCASSRSPRAGGGETQYFGPGTRLLVL.